The 26 T cell receptor beta chains below come from one sample, sequenced in a study of T cells in localized non-small cell lung cancer (dated by TCRdb to between 2020 and 2021). Libraries came from the immunoSEQ multiplex PCR assay. TCRdb obtained this table from immuneACCESS and retained in-frame rearrangements with V and J assigned. These tables miss some clones; where compared with another copy, unresolved V genes account for less than half of the shortfall, and the remainder is unexplained. This sample is represented by around 35,000 clones; about 92% of them were singletons. Roughly 7.7% of the sample goes to the ten largest clones. Source: peripheral blood, taken before any cancer treatment. These receptors were collected from an older female donor with stage I lung adenocarcinoma.

The CDR3 here is CASSIRGANYGYTF. The CDR3, as DNA: TGTGCCAGTAGTATTCGTGGAGCTAACTATGGCTACACCTTC. The rearrangement links TRBV19 to TRBJ1-2; D gene ambiguous. The V end lost 3 bases, the J end lost 0 bases, and 8 bases lay between the germline ends. CDR3 size: 14 residues. Germline assignment: CDR1 LNHDA and CDR2 SQIVND (reference sequence). The whole variable domain, filled in from reference TRBV19 and TRBJ1-2, reads DGGITQSPKYLFRKEGQNVTLSCEQNLNHDAMYWYRQDPGQGLRLIYYSQIVNDFQKGDIAEGYSVSREKKESFPLTVTSAQKNPTAFYLCASSIRGANYGYTFGSGTRLTVV.

This clone was seen a single time. The rearrangement joins TRBV18 to TRBJ2-1, with 9 bases identical to TRBD2. The CDR3 runs 15 residues. Germline assignment: CDR1 KGHSH and CDR2 LQKENI. V trimming: 3 bases; J trimming: 4 bases; junction bases outside the gene matches: 4. CDR3 protein: CASSPAGGRYNEQFF. CDR3 DNA: TGTGCCAGCTCACCCGCGGGAGGGCGATACAATGAGCAGTTCTTC.

This chain connects TRBV5-4 to TRBJ1-1, with D possibly matching TRBD1 (5 bases). V was trimmed by 5 bases and J by 2 bases, leaving 13 bases between them. Germline V CDR1 and CDR2: SGHNT, YYREEE (reference sequence). The CDR3 extends over 14 amino acids. CDR3 sequence (DNA): TGTGCCAGCAGAAAGGACACGGCCAACACTGAAGCTTTCTTT. This encodes CASRKDTANTEAFF.

The chain links TRBV6-5 to TRBJ1-1; 9 bases agree with TRBD1. The CDR3 length is 15 residues. Per germline, CDR1 MNHEY and CDR2 SVGAGI. V trimming: 4 bases; J trimming: 4 bases; junction bases outside the gene matches: 7. For the CDR3, the DNA is TGTGCCAGCAGTTCGCCGGGACAGGGTAGCACTGAAGCTTTCTTT. Translating gives CASSSPGQGSTEAFF.

J is TRBJ1-2 and V is TRBV9; 7 bases align to TRBD1. Germline values: CDR1 SGDLS, CDR2 YYNGEE. Unmatched junction bases numbered 5, after V lost 0 bases and J lost 9 bases. CDR3 size: 13 residues. This CDR3 reads CASSVEGGASYTF. The CDR3, as DNA: TGTGCCAGCAGCGTAGAAGGGGGCGCGAGCTACACCTTC.

The V and J genes are TRBV19 and TRBJ1-5; D is unclear. This CDR3 contains 13 residues. CDR1 LNHDA and CDR2 SQIVND come from the germline V gene (reference sequence). The V end lost 8 bases, the J end lost 0 bases, and 8 bases lay between the germline ends. The CDR3 nucleotides read TGTGCCAGTCGTAGGAATAGCAATCAGCCCCAGCATTTT. It encodes CASRRNSNQPQHF.

This clone was observed a handful of times. This chain connects TRBV18 to TRBJ2-1; 8 bases fit TRBD1. V lost 6 bases to trimming and J lost 7 bases; unmatched junction nucleotides: 11. The CDR3 has 15 residues. Germline loops: CDR1 KGHSH, CDR2 LQKENI. CDR3 nucleotides: TGTGCCAGCTCGCCTCCGGGACAGGTGTTAAATGAGCAGTTCTTC. This codes for CASSPPGQVLNEQFF.

This clone was observed a single time. The rearrangement joins TRBV7-6 to TRBJ2-2; the D call may be TRBD1 or TRBD2 (6 bases each). The germline V and J ends were trimmed by 5 bases and 1 base, with 14 bases remaining between them. This CDR3 has 16 residues. CDR1 is SGHVS, CDR2 FNYEAQ, per germline. The CDR3 here is CASSRGAGENTGELFF. The CDR3 DNA reads TGTGCCAGCAGCAGGGGGGCAGGCGAGAACACCGGGGAGCTGTTTTTT.

This sequence joins TRBV9 and TRBJ1-2; a weak D match, TRBD1 (5 bases). Per the germline V gene, CDR1 is SGDLS and CDR2 is YYNGEE. V lost 0 bases to trimming and J lost 1 base, with 10 bases between them. CDR3 size: 15 residues. In DNA form, the CDR3 reads TGTGCCAGCAGCGTAGAAGGTGGGGGTAACTATGGCTACACCTTC. It yields the protein CASSVEGGGNYGYTF.

This chain joins TRBV25-1 and TRBJ2-6, with 7 positions matching TRBD1. The CDR3 loop spans 17 amino acids. Germline trimming cut 5 bases from V and 1 base from J; bases unmatched to any gene: 8. CDR1 MGHDK and CDR2 SYGVNS come from the germline V gene. CDR3 loop: CASSSGTAISGANVLTF. In DNA form, the CDR3 reads TGTGCCAGCAGTTCAGGGACAGCGATTTCTGGGGCCAACGTCCTGACTTTC.

The chain couples TRBV5-1 to TRBJ2-2; TRBD1 agrees at 7 bases. Germline CDR1 and CDR2: SGHRS and YFSETQ. The V gene end was trimmed by 4 bases and the J gene end by 5 bases; junction bases not matched to a gene: 11. The CDR3 consists of 16 residues. Here the CDR3 DNA reads TGCGCCAGCAGCCGGATGACAGGGATAGAAACCGGGGAGCTGTTTTTT. Amino acid sequence: CASSRMTGIETGELFF.

The V and J genes are TRBV9 and TRBJ2-1, with no clear D. CDR3 length: 16 amino acids. Germline V gives CDR1 SGDLS, CDR2 YYNGEE. V was cut by 4 bases and J by 1 base, with 15 bases left in between. Here the CDR3 DNA reads TGTGCCAGCAGCCCCCACGTGGACGGGTCCTACAATGAGCAGTTCTTC. It translates to CASSPHVDGSYNEQFF.

This clone was seen once. One end of the junction fails to match germline, which may point to a read error. The chain employs TRBV7-9 and TRBJ2-7, with D maybe TRBD2 (5 bases). Looked up from germline, CDR1 is SEHNR and CDR2 is FQNEAQ (reference sequence). The CDR3 length is 13 residues. The CDR3 region has the DNA TGTGCCAGCAGCTTAGTGGTTGGGCACGGGGAGAACTTC. Its translation: CASSLVVGHGENF.

The chain is built from TRBV6-5 and TRBJ1-1; a weak D match, TRBD1 (5 bases). There are 15 residues in the CDR3. The germline V and J ends were trimmed by 4 bases and 6 bases, with 18 bases remaining between them. Looked up from germline, CDR1 is MNHEY and CDR2 is SVGAGI. For the CDR3, the DNA is TGTGCCAGCAGTTCGATCCCAGGGAGGGTCTCTGAAGCTTTCTTT. This codes for CASSSIPGRVSEAFF.

CDR3 residues: CASSLDRPGVVLSPLHF. The CDR3 DNA reads TGTGCCAGCAGCTTAGATCGCCCGGGGGTGGTTCTTTCACCCCTCCACTTT. The rearrangement links TRBV7-8 to TRBJ1-6; tentative D call: TRBD1 (5 bases). The germline gives CDR1 SGHVS, CDR2 FQNEAQ. V lost 1 base and J 9 bases, leaving 19 bases between the germline ends. The CDR3 loop spans 17 amino acids.

The CDR3 is CASSPTGVGEKLFF. CDR3 DNA sequence: TGTGCCAGCAGCCCCACCGGGGTGGGTGAAAAACTGTTTTTT. The chain is built from TRBV9 and TRBJ1-4; D is unclear. The V end lost 4 bases, the J end lost 7 bases, and 14 bases lay between the germline ends. The germline V gene has CDR1 SGDLS and CDR2 YYNGEE. CDR3 length equals 14 residues.

This rearrangement joins TRBV6-5 to TRBJ2-7; D is ambiguous. The germline gives CDR1 MNHEY, CDR2 SVGAGI. The CDR3 loop spans 12 amino acids. Trimming took 5 bases from V and 3 from J, leaving 8 bases between them. DNA for the CDR3: TGTGCCAGCAGTCCGACGGGCTACGAGCAGTACTTC. Its protein product is CASSPTGYEQYF.

The CDR3, as DNA: TGTGCCAGCAGCGTAGAACTAGCGGGGGAGACCCAGTACTTC. This codes for CASSVELAGETQYF. The V gene is TRBV9, the J gene TRBJ2-5; 10 bases are shared with TRBD2. This CDR3 spans 14 amino acids. Germline CDR1 and CDR2: SGDLS and YYNGEE. The junction had 1 base not matched to a gene; V was cut back by 0 bases and J by 5 bases. Supplemented by reference TRBV9 and TRBJ2-5, the full variable domain reads DSGVTQTPKHLITATGQRVTLRCSPRSGDLSVYWYQQSLDQGLQFLIQYYNGEERAKGNILERFSAQQFPDLHSELNLSSLELGDSALYFCASSVELAGETQYFGPGTRLLVL.

This clone has just one count. The chain uses TRBV30 and TRBJ2-5; D remains ambiguous. Judging by the DNA end, TRBJ2-7 fits better; the J call may be wrong. Germline-derived CDR1 and CDR2 are GTSNPN and SVGIG (reference sequence). This CDR3 has 11 residues. In DNA, the CDR3 is TGTGCCTGGACCACCTCCTACGAGCAGTACTTC. It is translated as CAWTTSYEQYF.

This rearrangement joins TRBV19 to TRBJ1-4; D is uncertain. V lost 5 bases and J lost 0, with 7 bases in between. The CDR3 runs 14 residues. CDR1 is LNHDA, CDR2 SQIVND, per germline (reference sequence). Written as DNA, the CDR3 is TGTGCCAGTAGTGACCTAGCAACTAATGAAAAACTGTTTTTT. Translated: CASSDLATNEKLFF.

This chain uses TRBV7-8 with TRBJ1-2; maybe TRBD1 (6 bases). Deletions cut 3 bases from V and 1 base from J, with 12 bases between. This CDR3 comprises 15 residues. Germline lookup yields CDR1 SGHVS and CDR2 FQNEAQ. The chain's CDR3 is CASSFRGGNNYGYTF. The DNA of the CDR3 is TGTGCCAGCAGCTTTAGAGGGGGTAATAACTATGGCTACACCTTC.

The chain recombines TRBV10-3 with TRBJ1-2; TRBD1 is a possible D gene (6 bases). The germline V gene has CDR1 ENHRY and CDR2 SYGVKD. The V end was cut by 7 bases, the J end by 6 bases, with 15 bases between. This CDR3 comprises 13 residues. CDR3 amino acids: CAITTGIVDGYTF. CDR3 DNA: TGTGCCATCACTACAGGGATCGTAGATGGCTACACCTTC.

The chain combines TRBV7-2 with TRBJ2-5; D possibly uses TRBD1 or TRBD2 (5 bases each). This CDR3 contains 12 residues. Germline V CDR1 and CDR2: SGHTA, FQGNSA. V was pared by 8 bases and J by 5 bases, with 12 bases between. CDR3 in DNA: TGTGCCAGCTCTCCGGGGCGGGAGACCCAGTACTTC. Protein product: CASSPGRETQYF.

This clone was seen just once. The gene calls are TRBV6-5 and TRBJ2-5; D not resolved. Germline-derived CDR1 and CDR2 are MNHEY and SVGAGI. V lost 1 base, J lost 0 bases, and 12 bases lay in between. CDR3 length: 16 residues. The CDR3 region has the DNA TGTGCCAGCAGTTACTGGGGTACACCGTACCAAGAGACCCAGTACTTC. As protein: CASSYWGTPYQETQYF.

The V call is TRBV6-6, the J call TRBJ1-4, with D uncertain. Trimming stripped 5 bases from V and 8 bases from J, with 9 bases between. This CDR3 has 12 amino acids. CDR1 MNHNY and CDR2 SVGAGI come from the germline V gene (reference sequence). CDR3 in DNA: TGTGCCAGCAGTGGTAGCGGGGAAAAACTGTTTTTT. Residues: CASSGSGEKLFF.

The chain carries TRBV30 and TRBJ2-5, with D possibly being TRBD1 or TRBD2 (6 bases each). V lost 5 bases and J 5 bases, leaving 12 bases between the germline ends. The CDR3 covers 12 residues. The germline V gene has CDR1 GTSNPN and CDR2 SVGIG (reference sequence). CDR3 in DNA: TGTGCCTGGGGGGGGCAGGGCGAGACCCAGTACTTC. It translates to CAWGGQGETQYF.